Sequencing of this TCR beta chain was carried out in a study of shared clonotypes between healthy human individuals. Methods used by the authors: ImmunoSEQ junction-only sequences lacked quality scores, so their filtering differed. Assay: immunoSEQ multiplex PCR; the TCRdb copy retains only in-frame clones and omits some. V and J calls and clone size are those listed in that table; D and trimming were worked out from the DNA. The repertoire has roughly 2,500,000 clones, 93% of them found once; the top ten carry around 0.37%. This CDR3 spans 13 amino acids. Germline V gene lookup returns CDR1 MNHNY and CDR2 SVGAGI (reference sequence). V was pared by 7 bases and J by 6 bases, with 13 bases between. Healthy adults negative for HIV, lacking recent acute infections or vaccinations, served as donors. The CD4+ fraction was divided into a CD45RA+ naive subset and a CD45RA-negative memory subset. Study-wide findings and caveats: Specimens sampled were limited to blood, with tissue repertoires likely differing.

This clone occurred once. Its antigen is unidentified. The sequence derives from a man aged 18 to 29 in good health. Some clones in this sample may be carry-over from other donors' samples. V and J are TRBV6-6 and TRBJ2-4; unclear D gene. Sequencing was performed on naive CD4+ T cells from PBMCs. Noted subset: CD45RA+ positively selected. Written as DNA, the CDR3 is TGTGCCAGCACCCCCCGGACCTCAAACATTCAGTACTTC. This gives the protein CASTPRTSNIQYF.